The entry that follows covers one T cell receptor beta chain sequence. Its matching antigen is unknown. The data were obtained in a study of T cell responses to AZD1222 COVID-19 vaccine. Overall study: Whether given at about 4 or about 12 weeks, second doses were pooled. Overall study results and limits: Donors, mostly white British, included more females; clonal diversity was possibly underestimated. Per reports, nearly half of all spike-specific TCRs target regions that are unmutated in variants. At baseline, just a handful of AZD1222 recipients tested seropositive.

The CDR3 extends over 13 amino acids. Trimming shortened V by 4 bases and J by 7 bases, and 9 bases separated the two germline ends. Germline V gene lookup returns CDR1 SGHTS and CDR2 YDEGEE. Profiled with immunoSEQ multiplex PCR; TCRdb holds only in-frame clones, not every one. The sample yields about 130,000 clones, approximately 90% seen once. The clonotype comes from an adult in good health. The sample in question was peripheral blood, obtained on day 0 of AZD1222 vaccination. The chain links TRBV5-8 to TRBJ1-6, with no clear D. DNA for the CDR3: TGTGCCAGCAGCGCACAGCTAAATTCACCCCTCCACTTT. Its protein product is CASSAQLNSPLHF. The full variable domain, its missing parts supplied by reference TRBV5-8 and TRBJ1-6, is EAGVTQSPTHLIKTRGQQATLRCSPISGHTSVYWYQQALGLGLQFLLWYDEGEERNRGNFPPRFSGRQFPNYSSELNVNALELEDSALYLCASSAQLNSPLHFGNGTRLTVT.